These 7 T cell receptor beta chains share one sample of origin, sequenced in a study of beta chain features in type 1 diabetes. Sequencing targeted expressed TCRB transcripts, as all isolated RNA had been reverse transcribed. Clones were sequenced by immunoSEQ multiplex PCR, and TCRdb holds only the in-frame ones, with some missing. The sample records over 120,000 clones, 8.5% to 12% being singletons. The sequencing input was naive CD4+ T cells from blood. These receptors all come from a man between 18 and 29 years old in good health.

The V gene is TRBV19, the J gene TRBJ2-1; a possible D gene is TRBD1 (6 bases). Germline V gene lookup returns CDR1 LNHDA and CDR2 SQIVND (reference sequence). The germline V and J ends were trimmed by 2 bases and 5 bases, with 10 bases remaining between them. The CDR3 is made up of 14 amino acids. The CDR3 is CASSISGVDNEQFF. The CDR3 region has the DNA TGTGCCAGTAGTATATCAGGGGTGGACAATGAGCAGTTCTTC.

V and J are TRBV7-2 and TRBJ1-5; D is possibly TRBD1 (5 bases). The V gene's germline CDR1 is SGHTA and CDR2 FQGNSA. V was clipped by 3 bases and J by 3 bases, with 6 bases between them. The length of the CDR3 is 13 residues. Here the CDR3 reads CASSFRDNQPQHF. The DNA for the CDR3 is TGTGCCAGCAGCTTCAGGGACAATCAGCCCCAGCATTTT.

This clone showed up just a few times. The genes are TRBV6-1 and TRBJ2-1, with 9 bases lining up with TRBD1. V shed 0 bases and J 8 bases; nucleotides not matched to a gene: 5. Germline V CDR1 and CDR2: MNHNS, SASEGT. This CDR3 is 15 amino acids long. CDR3 sequence (DNA): TGTGCCAGCAGTGAAGCGGGACAGGGTAGAGATGAGCAGTTCTTC. It translates to CASSEAGQGRDEQFF.

This chain joins TRBV5-6 and TRBJ1-1; 7 nucleotides agree with TRBD1. The CDR3 consists of 15 residues. V lost 4 bases and J lost 5; bases outside the gene matches: 11. CDR1 and CDR2 from the germline V gene are SGHDT and YYEEEE. The CDR3 here is CASSASTGSGTEAFF. In DNA, the CDR3 is TGTGCCAGCAGCGCCTCGACAGGGAGCGGGACTGAAGCTTTCTTT.

This clone was seen repeatedly, ten times or more. The gene calls are TRBV30 and TRBJ2-2; the D is unclear. Trimming cost V 4 bases and J 1 base, with 4 bases left between them. There are 12 residues in the CDR3. The germline V gene encodes CDR1 GTSNPN and CDR2 SVGIG (reference sequence). CDR3 in amino acids: CAWNMNTGELFF. CDR3 DNA: TGTGCCTGGAACATGAACACCGGGGAGCTGTTTTTT.

This clone came up a few times. The chain joins TRBV7-8 to TRBJ1-6, with D perhaps matching TRBD1 (6 bases). V lost 2 bases and J lost 7, with 12 bases in between. The CDR3 extends over 15 amino acids. Looked up from germline, CDR1 is SGHVS and CDR2 is FQNEAQ. Written as DNA, the CDR3 is TGTGCCAGCAGCTTATTAGGTCAGGGGAATTCACCCCTCCACTTT. Its protein product is CASSLLGQGNSPLHF.

The rearrangement uses TRBV5-4 and TRBJ2-1; 8 nucleotides agree with TRBD2. The CDR3 length is 15 residues. With 4 bases clipped from V and 0 bases from J, the junction kept 3 bases outside the gene matches. Germline V gene data show CDR1 as SGHNT and CDR2 as YYREEE (reference sequence). The CDR3 loop is CASSPSGSSYNEQFF. For the CDR3, the DNA is TGTGCCAGCAGCCCCAGCGGGAGCTCCTACAATGAGCAGTTCTTC.